The rows below give T cell receptor beta chains drawn from one sample of a study of CD8+ T cells in alopecia areata. Sequenced by immunoSEQ multiplex PCR; TCRdb stores in-frame clones only, minus some. The sample shows around 190,000 clones, 45% to 75% of them seen only once. The sample was CD4+ T cells sorted from blood, taken at week 4, from a patient treated with tofacitinib. The receptors shown here come from a human donor with alopecia areata. Each CDR3 is given with its conserved first and last residue. The D gene is left open where the match is weak. Size tells how often a clone was seen (once, few, many) or the class of an expanded clone, and some rows leave it out.

v_call: TRBV11-1
d_call: -
clone_size: -
j_call: TRBJ2-4
cdr3_aa: CASSHFSGIQYF
cdr3_nt: TGTGCCAGCAGCCATTTCTCGGGCATTCAGTACTTC

v_call: TRBV29-1
d_call: -
clone_size: -
j_call: TRBJ2-2
cdr3_aa: CSVEHRDGTGELFF
cdr3_nt: TGCAGCGTTGAGCACAGGGATGGCACCGGGGAGCTGTTTTTT

v_call: TRBV30
d_call: -
clone_size: -
j_call: TRBJ2-1
cdr3_aa: CAWSVQTGSDEQFF
cdr3_nt: TGTGCCTGGAGTGTACAAACAGGGTCGGATGAGCAGTTCTTC

v_call: TRBV25-1
d_call: -
clone_size: -
j_call: TRBJ2-5
cdr3_aa: CASSVYFQETQYF
cdr3_nt: TGTGCCAGCAGTGTCTACTTCCAAGAGACCCAGTACTTC

v_call: TRBV30
d_call: TRBD2
clone_size: -
j_call: TRBJ2-7
cdr3_aa: CAWSAGLVYEQYF
cdr3_nt: TGTGCCTGGAGTGCGGGACTAGTCTACGAGCAGTACTTC

v_call: TRBV19
d_call: -
clone_size: -
j_call: TRBJ2-1
cdr3_aa: CATQRALYNEQFF
cdr3_nt: TGTGCCACCCAGCGGGCCCTTTACAATGAGCAGTTCTTC

v_call: TRBV5-4
d_call: TRBD1
clone_size: -
j_call: TRBJ1-2
cdr3_aa: CASSSTGPGYGYTF
cdr3_nt: TGTGCCAGCAGCTCGACAGGGCCAGGGTATGGCTACACCTTC

v_call: TRBV30
d_call: -
clone_size: -
j_call: TRBJ1-2
cdr3_aa: CAWSVRGIGVDGYTF
cdr3_nt: TGTGCCTGGAGTGTACGGGGGATAGGGGTGGATGGCTACACCTTC

v_call: TRBV25-1
d_call: -
clone_size: -
j_call: TRBJ2-3
cdr3_aa: CASSARDTQYF
cdr3_nt: TGTGCCAGCAGTGCCCGGGATACGCAGTATTTT

v_call: TRBV29-1
d_call: -
clone_size: -
j_call: TRBJ2-6
cdr3_aa: CSVDPGLRSSGANVLTF
cdr3_nt: TGCAGCGTCGACCCGGGACTCCGGAGCTCTGGGGCCAACGTCCTGACTTTC

v_call: TRBV30
d_call: TRBD2
clone_size: few
j_call: TRBJ2-3
cdr3_aa: CARGTSSDTQYF
cdr3_nt: TGTGCCCGGGGGACTAGCTCAGATACGCAGTATTTT

v_call: TRBV6-6
d_call: -
clone_size: -
j_call: TRBJ2-1
cdr3_aa: CASSDPRVGVYNEQFF
cdr3_nt: TGTGCCAGCAGCGACCCCAGGGTAGGCGTCTACAATGAGCAGTTCTTC

v_call: TRBV25-1
d_call: TRBD1
clone_size: -
j_call: TRBJ1-1
cdr3_aa: CASSGQGRKSTEAFF
cdr3_nt: TGTGCCAGCAGTGGACAGGGAAGGAAAAGCACTGAAGCTTTCTTT

v_call: TRBV13
d_call: TRBD2
clone_size: -
j_call: TRBJ2-5
cdr3_aa: CASSPGRNQETQYF
cdr3_nt: TGTGCCAGCAGCCCCGGGAGGAACCAAGAGACCCAGTACTTC

v_call: TRBV10-3
d_call: -
clone_size: -
j_call: TRBJ2-1
cdr3_aa: CAISDRDSSYNEQFF
cdr3_nt: TGTGCCATCAGTGACCGGGACTCTTCCTACAATGAGCAGTTCTTC

v_call: TRBV28
d_call: TRBD1
clone_size: -
j_call: TRBJ2-5
cdr3_aa: CASNRGRVETQYF
cdr3_nt: TGTGCCAGCAACAGGGGGCGCGTCGAGACCCAGTACTTC

v_call: TRBV15
d_call: TRBD1
clone_size: -
j_call: TRBJ1-5
cdr3_aa: CATSRDPTGSNQPQHF
cdr3_nt: TGTGCCACCAGCAGAGACCCGACAGGGAGCAATCAGCCCCAGCATTTT

v_call: TRBV18
d_call: -
clone_size: -
j_call: TRBJ2-7
cdr3_aa: CASSPPSRTGEQYF
cdr3_nt: TGTGCCAGCTCACCACCGAGCAGGACTGGAGAGCAGTACTTC

v_call: TRBV15
d_call: TRBD1
clone_size: -
j_call: TRBJ2-3
cdr3_aa: CATSKRTGQGTDTQYF
cdr3_nt: TGTGCCACCAGTAAAAGGACGGGACAGGGGACAGATACGCAGTATTTT

v_call: TRBV28
d_call: -
clone_size: -
j_call: TRBJ1-4
cdr3_aa: CASITPGRLGEKLFF
cdr3_nt: TGTGCCAGCATTACACCAGGGCGGTTGGGTGAAAAACTGTTTTTT

v_call: TRBV7-2
d_call: -
clone_size: few
j_call: TRBJ1-2
cdr3_aa: CASSLGGYGYTF
cdr3_nt: TGTGCCAGCAGCTTAGGAGGCTATGGCTACACCTTC

v_call: TRBV4-2
d_call: -
clone_size: -
j_call: TRBJ1-5
cdr3_aa: CASSQGRGYSNQPQHF
cdr3_nt: TGTGCCAGCAGCCAAGGTAGGGGTTATAGCAATCAGCCCCAGCATTTT

v_call: TRBV7-9
d_call: -
clone_size: few
j_call: TRBJ2-4
cdr3_aa: CASSGRDVGGIQYF
cdr3_nt: TGTGCCAGCAGCGGCCGGGACGTGGGCGGCATTCAGTACTTC

v_call: TRBV30
d_call: -
clone_size: -
j_call: TRBJ2-2
cdr3_aa: CAWREAIPGELFF
cdr3_nt: TGTGCCTGGAGAGAAGCAATTCCCGGGGAGCTGTTTTTT

v_call: TRBV23-1
d_call: -
clone_size: few
j_call: TRBJ1-2
cdr3_aa: CASSLGWGPFTVGYTF
cdr3_nt: TGCGCCAGCAGTCTCGGGTGGGGACCTTTTACGGTCGGCTACACCTTC

v_call: TRBV11-2
d_call: -
clone_size: -
j_call: TRBJ2-1
cdr3_aa: CASRRLGDEQFF
cdr3_nt: TGTGCCAGCAGGAGACTAGGGGATGAGCAGTTCTTC